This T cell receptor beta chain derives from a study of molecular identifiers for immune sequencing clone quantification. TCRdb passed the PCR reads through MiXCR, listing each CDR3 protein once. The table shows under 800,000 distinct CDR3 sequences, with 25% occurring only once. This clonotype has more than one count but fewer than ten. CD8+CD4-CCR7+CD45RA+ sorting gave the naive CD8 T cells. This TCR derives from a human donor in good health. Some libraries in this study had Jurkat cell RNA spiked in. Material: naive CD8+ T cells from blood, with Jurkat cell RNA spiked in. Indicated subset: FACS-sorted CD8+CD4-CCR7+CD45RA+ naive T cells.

The CDR3 bases are TGTGCCAGCAGCCGTAGAGCGACACGGGTCGAGCAGTACTTC. Residues: CASSRRATRVEQYF. The gene calls are TRBV5-6 and TRBJ2-7; no firm D call. Trimming left V 4 bases short and J 6 bases short, with 17 bases between. This CDR3 is 14 amino acids long. The germline V gene encodes CDR1 SGHDT and CDR2 YYEEEE.